This passage covers 15 T cell receptor beta chains from one sample sequenced in a study of T cell responses to AZD1222 COVID-19 vaccine. Assay used: immunoSEQ multiplex PCR; TCRdb lists only in-frame clones, some missing. The table shows around 100,000 clones, with roughly nine tenths occurring only once. The sequenced sample was peripheral blood, obtained on day 0 of AZD1222 vaccination. The receptors were sampled from an adult in good health.

The chain joins TRBV18 to TRBJ2-7; 9 bases map to TRBD1. The length of the CDR3 is 15 residues. V trimming: 6 bases; J trimming: 0 bases; junction bases outside the gene matches: 6. Looked up from germline, CDR1 is KGHSH and CDR2 is LQKENI. The CDR3, as DNA: TGTGCCAGCTCGCCGGGACAGGGAAGCTCCTACGAGCAGTACTTC. Translation: CASSPGQGSSYEQYF.

This clone was observed a handful of times. This rearrangement joins TRBV4-3 to TRBJ2-2; 7 bases line up with TRBD2. V gave up 3 bases and J gave up 1 base; unmatched junction bases: 8. This CDR3 is 17 amino acids long. The germline V gene encodes CDR1 LGHNA and CDR2 YSLEER. CDR3 sequence (DNA): TGCGCCAGCAGCCACCCCACGGCGGGGGAGAACACCGGGGAGCTGTTTTTT. As protein: CASSHPTAGENTGELFF.

The chain couples TRBV10-1 to TRBJ2-7; TRBD2 is a possible D gene (6 bases). This CDR3 comprises 14 residues. The V end was cut by 6 bases, the J end by 0 bases, with 12 bases between. From germline, CDR1 is WNHNN and CDR2 SYGVQD (reference sequence). As DNA, the CDR3 is TGCGCCAGCAGCTCGGGACTTCCCTCCTACGAGCAGTACGTC. Its protein product is CASSSGLPSYEQYV.

A word on this clone: Relative to the germline gene, one junction end is altered; a read error may explain this. The V call is TRBV4-1, the J call TRBJ1-5, with D possibly TRBD1 on 6 matching bases. Germline V gene data show CDR1 as MGHRA and CDR2 as YSYEKL. The CDR3 covers 12 residues. CDR3 protein: CASSEEGGPQHF. The CDR3 DNA sequence: TGCGCCAGCAGCGAAGAGGGGGGGCCCCAGCATTTT.

The chain joins TRBV6-5 to TRBJ2-1; 10 nucleotides line up with TRBD2. With 5 bases clipped from V and 6 bases from J, the junction kept 7 bases outside the gene matches. CDR3 length: 15 residues. CDR1 MNHEY and CDR2 SVGAGI come from the germline V gene. The CDR3 bases are TGTGCCAGCAGTCAACTAGCGGGATTACTCAATGAGCAGTTCTTC. As protein: CASSQLAGLLNEQFF.

The chain uses TRBV1 and TRBJ1-5. TRBV1 is reported as a pseudogene. The length of the CDR3 is 17 residues. Here the CDR3 DNA reads TGCACCAGCAGCCAAGAGGTTCAGAGGGGACTGGATCAGCCCCAGCATTTT. This translates into CTSSQEVQRGLDQPQHF.

The chain carries TRBV27 and TRBJ1-1, with D perhaps matching TRBD1 (5 bases). Germline V gene data show CDR1 as MNHEY and CDR2 as SMNVEV (reference sequence). The V gene lost 4 bases and the J gene lost 4 bases, with 10 bases spanning the gap. The CDR3 has 13 amino acids. The CDR3 loop reads CASSYGGGTEAFF. CDR3 DNA sequence: TGTGCCAGCAGTTATGGGGGTGGCACTGAAGCTTTCTTT.

The chain has TRBV5-8 and TRBJ2-7; the D gene is possibly TRBD1 (5 bases). The CDR3 is made up of 12 amino acids. The germline V gene has CDR1 SGHTS and CDR2 YDEGEE. V dropped 0 bases and J dropped 5 bases, with 6 bases sitting between them. CDR3 loop: CASSLEGDEQYV. The DNA for the CDR3 is TGTGCCAGCAGCTTGGAAGGGGACGAGCAGTACGTC.

V and J are TRBV4-1 and TRBJ1-5; no clear D gene. The V end was cut by 0 bases, the J end by 6 bases, with 6 bases between. The CDR3 is 13 amino acids. CDR1 and CDR2 from the germline V gene are MGHRA and YSYEKL. The CDR3 reads CASSQDLGQPQHF. In nucleotides, the CDR3 is TGCGCCAGCAGCCAAGATTTGGGTCAGCCCCAGCATTTT.

V and J are TRBV27 and TRBJ2-1; D assignment may be TRBD1 or TRBD2 (5 bases each). The CDR3 loop spans 14 amino acids. From germline, CDR1 is MNHEY and CDR2 SMNVEV (reference sequence). V was trimmed by 4 bases and J by 6 bases, leaving 13 bases between them. The CDR3 loop reads CASSWWGLANEQFF. CDR3 nucleotide sequence: TGTGCCAGCAGTTGGTGGGGGTTAGCCAATGAGCAGTTCTTC.

This clone appeared a single time. The V and J genes are TRBV5-1 and TRBJ2-5; TRBD2 agrees at 12 bases. The CDR3 consists of 15 residues. V lost 4 bases, J lost 5 bases, and 6 bases stayed unmatched. Germline V gene data show CDR1 as SGHRS and CDR2 as YFSETQ. CDR3 amino acids: CASSPLAGGPETQYF. CDR3 DNA: TGCGCCAGCAGCCCCCTAGCGGGGGGGCCGGAGACCCAGTACTTC. Complete variable domain (other parts from reference TRBV5-1 and TRBJ2-5): KAGVTQTPRYLIKTRGQQVTLSCSPISGHRSVSWYQQTPGQGLQFLFEYFSETQRNKGNFPGRFSGRQFSNSRSEMNVSTLELGDSALYLCASSPLAGGPETQYFGPGTRLLVL.

The chain uses TRBV6-2 or TRBV6-3 and TRBJ2-1; TRBD2 aligns across 7 bases. Per the germline V gene, CDR1 is MNHEY and CDR2 is SVGEGT. Unmatched junction bases numbered 7, after V lost 2 bases and J lost 9 bases. The CDR3 is 14 residues long. The CDR3 region is CASSYQKTSLEQFF. CDR3 coding DNA: TGTGCCAGCAGTTACCAAAAGACTAGCCTTGAGCAGTTCTTC.

The genes are TRBV5-4 and TRBJ1-3; 7 nucleotides align to TRBD1. Germline CDR1 is SGHNT and CDR2 is YYREEE (reference sequence). The CDR3 extends over 15 amino acids. V shed 4 bases, J shed 0 bases, and the junction held 4 bases outside the gene matches. The chain's CDR3 is CASSGGTASGNTIYF. The DNA for the CDR3 is TGTGCCAGCAGCGGCGGGACAGCCTCTGGAAACACCATATATTTT.

The chain couples TRBV6-1 to TRBJ2-7, with D perhaps TRBD1 or TRBD2 (5 bases each). Trimming cost V 2 bases and J 5 bases, with 16 bases left between them. The CDR3 is 15 amino acids. Germline-derived CDR1 and CDR2 are MNHNS and SASEGT. The CDR3 nucleotides are TGTGCCAGCAGTGAATTGTTCGCTGGGGGAAACGAGCAGTACTTC. Protein product: CASSELFAGGNEQYF.

This chain links TRBV9 with TRBJ2-5, with D perhaps TRBD2 (6 bases). In germline, CDR1 is SGDLS, CDR2 YYNGEE. This CDR3 region has 15 residues. Trimming removed 0 bases at V and 1 base at J, with 10 bases between. The CDR3 spells CASSVATSRQETQYF. The CDR3 DNA reads as TGTGCCAGCAGCGTAGCCACTAGCCGCCAAGAGACCCAGTACTTC.